This record concerns one T cell receptor beta chain sequence. What it binds is unknown. CDR3 length equals 13 residues. Germline trimming cut 6 bases from V and 4 bases from J; bases unmatched to any gene: 4. The germline V gene encodes CDR1 SEHNR and CDR2 FQNEAQ (reference sequence). This entry belongs to a study of a mutant IDH1 vaccine in newly diagnosed glioma. Study as a whole: Vaccination began 4-6 weeks post radiotherapy alone, or with temozolomide cycles. Patients had received radiotherapy, temozolomide, or both previously, most receiving both. Treated individuals were about 60% male and approximately 40% female, averaging about 40 years of age.

Overall study findings and caveats: In just under 95% of patients, immune responses induced by the vaccine occurred.

Produced via immunoSEQ multiplex PCR; TCRdb's table is partial and in-frame only. Here the sample spans fewer than 35,000 clones, 45% to 70% being singletons. The time point was: week 5, during vaccination. A single vaccine dose contained 300 ug of mutant IDH1 20-mer peptide, and topical imiquimod was used with it. This clonotype was sampled from a woman aged 18-35 years with glioma. The chain joins TRBV7-9 to TRBJ1-2; 8 bases line up with TRBD1. Source: PBMCs, taken from a glioma patient whose treatment included an IDH1 peptide vaccine. The CDR3 bases are TGTGCCAGCAGTCCACAGGGGGTCTATGGCTACACCTTC. Its translation: CASSPQGVYGYTF.